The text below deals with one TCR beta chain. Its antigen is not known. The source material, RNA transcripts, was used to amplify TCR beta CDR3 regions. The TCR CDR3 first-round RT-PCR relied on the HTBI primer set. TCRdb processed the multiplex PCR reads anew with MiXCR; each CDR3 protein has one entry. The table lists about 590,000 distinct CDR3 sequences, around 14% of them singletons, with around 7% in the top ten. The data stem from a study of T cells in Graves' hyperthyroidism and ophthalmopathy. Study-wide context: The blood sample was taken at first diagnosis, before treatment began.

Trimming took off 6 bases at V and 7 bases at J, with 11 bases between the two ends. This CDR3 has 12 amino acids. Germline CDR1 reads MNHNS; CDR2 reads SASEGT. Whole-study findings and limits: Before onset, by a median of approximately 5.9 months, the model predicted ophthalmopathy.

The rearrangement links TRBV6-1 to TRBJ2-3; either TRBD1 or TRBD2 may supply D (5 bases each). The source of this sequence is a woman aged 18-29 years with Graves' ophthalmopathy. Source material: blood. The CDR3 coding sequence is TGTGCCAGCAGCCTGGGACGATATACGCAGTATTTT. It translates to CASSLGRYTQYF.